This T cell receptor (beta chain) was identified in a study of T cell repertoires and HLA-DP antigens. For this clone: What it recognizes is unknown.

Data came from immunoSEQ multiplex PCR; TCRdb stores just in-frame clones and leaves some out. The sample holds 90,000 to 130,000 clones, almost 95% seen once. Germline values: CDR1 GTSNPN, CDR2 SVGIG (reference sequence). With 3 bases removed from V and 5 bases from J, the gap between germline ends came to 19 bases. The CDR3 runs to 15 residues. Sequencing was performed on CD4+ T cells from PBMCs. This receptor was identified in a woman younger than 30 in good health and CMV-seronegative. V gene TRBV30 combines with J gene TRBJ2-5; D might be TRBD2 (6 bases). The CDR3 region has the DNA TGTGCCTGGAGACCAGGGAGGAGAGGCGGGGAGACCCAGTACTTC. Protein product: CAWRPGRRGGETQYF.